The 9 T cell receptor beta chains given below trace back to one sample, sequenced in a study of T cell repertoires in cytomegalovirus infection. MiXCR, applied by TCRdb to the reads, yields one record per CDR3 protein. The data show 700,000 to 950,000 distinct CDR3 sequences, around a third seen once. For these TCRs, the target antigens are not known. Here the sequenced sample was cultured CD8+ T cells from PBMCs, taken from culture after CMV antigen stimulation. Receptor source: a human donor in good health (CMV status not recorded). Some clones in this sample may be carry-over from other donors' samples.

This clonotype was recorded once. The genes are TRBV6-4 and TRBJ1-6; no reliable D call. Per the germline V gene, CDR1 is MRHNA and CDR2 is SNTAGT. This CDR3 is built from 15 residues. V lost 2 bases and J 9 bases, leaving 14 bases between the germline ends. CDR3 in DNA: TGTGCCAGCAGTGACCCCTTTGTAGCGGGTTCACCCCTCCACTTT. Translated: CASSDPFVAGSPLHF.

This clonotype has just a few counts. V usage is TRBV6-2 or TRBV6-3 and J usage is TRBJ1-1, with D hard to call. CDR3 size: 12 residues. The germline V and J ends were trimmed by 0 bases and 6 bases, with 5 bases remaining between them. CDR1 MNHEY and CDR2 SVGEGT come from the germline V gene. The CDR3 protein is CASSYSYPEAFF. For the CDR3, the DNA is TGTGCCAGCAGTTACTCGTACCCTGAAGCTTTCTTT.

The chain uses TRBV6-1 and TRBJ1-6; 7 positions match TRBD1. CDR3 length: 14 residues. Trimming at V came to 1 base and at J to 9 bases, leaving 3 bases not matched to a gene. CDR1 MNHNS and CDR2 SASEGT come from the germline V gene. CDR3 bases: TGTGCCAGCAGTGAAGAGGGGGCTGGTTCACCCCTCCACTTT. Translated, it gives CASSEEGAGSPLHF.

The V and J genes are TRBV15 and TRBJ2-2, with D possibly called TRBD1 or TRBD2 (6 bases each). V lost 6 bases, J lost 7 bases, and 15 bases lay in between. This CDR3 is built from 14 residues. Germline CDR1 reads LNHNV; CDR2 reads YYDKDF (reference sequence). The CDR3 is CATRKGGRGGELFF. The CDR3 coding sequence is TGTGCCACCAGAAAGGGGGGCCGGGGCGGGGAGCTGTTTTTT.

The gene calls are TRBV2 and TRBJ2-3, with D maybe TRBD2 (5 bases). The CDR3 is 14 residues long. V was pared by 2 bases and J by 6 bases, with 12 bases between. Germline values: CDR1 SNHLY, CDR2 FYNNEI. CDR3 nucleotide sequence: TGTGCCAGCAGTGAAACTAGGGTCTGGGATACGCAGTATTTT. Its protein product is CASSETRVWDTQYF.

The CDR3 coding sequence is TGTGCCAGCAGTCCGGTGGGACGGAGATACTACGAGCAGTACTTC. Translated, it gives CASSPVGRRYYEQYF. V and J are TRBV7-2 and TRBJ2-7; D tentatively fits TRBD1 or TRBD2 (5 bases each). Germline-derived CDR1 and CDR2 are SGHTA and FQGNSA. V was shortened by 6 bases and J by 3 bases, with 18 bases between the two germline ends. CDR3 size: 15 residues.

The genes are TRBV6-2 or TRBV6-3 and TRBJ1-1; possibly TRBD1 for D (5 bases). The V gene's germline CDR1 is MNHEY and CDR2 SVGEGT. V was pared by 10 bases and J by 6 bases, with 15 bases between. CDR3 length equals 12 residues. The CDR3 nucleotides read TGTGCCACCCCGACAGACACCTCTGAAGCTTTCTTT. Translated, it gives CATPTDTSEAFF.

The chain is built from TRBV5-6 and TRBJ2-7; D tentatively reads TRBD1 or TRBD2 (6 bases each). Germline CDR1 reads SGHDT; CDR2 reads YYEEEE. V was cut by 1 base and J by 0 bases, with 17 bases left in between. The CDR3 extends over 17 amino acids. The CDR3 bases are TGTGCCAGCAGCTTGCAGTTTAGGGGGGCCAGCTCCTACGAGCAGTACTTC. Encoded protein: CASSLQFRGASSYEQYF.

V gene TRBV6-1 combines with J gene TRBJ1-3; no firm D call. Per the germline V gene, CDR1 is MNHNS and CDR2 is SASEGT. Trimming stripped 5 bases from V and 2 bases from J, with 7 bases between. The CDR3 contains 13 residues. The CDR3 here is CASSQVTGNTIYF. As DNA, the CDR3 is TGTGCCAGCAGTCAGGTCACTGGAAACACCATATATTTT.